This T cell receptor (beta chain) was identified during a study of blood T cells in healthy people across ages. With V trimmed by 1 base and J by 7 bases, 7 bases remained unmatched. Germline CDR1 is SGHRS and CDR2 is YFSETQ. The CDR3 is made up of 15 amino acids. A sample-barcoded 5' primer and a J-beta primer mix were used in a second PCR of roughly 6 to 11 cycles. Template switching added a 12-random-nucleotide identifier to every cDNA molecule. TCRdb itself ran the 5' RACE reads through MiXCR, one entry per CDR3 protein. There are fewer than 800,000 distinct CDR3 sequences in the sample; around a quarter occur only once, and more than 7.5% lies in the top ten. This clonotype was observed a handful of times. This sample was also put to use in a study of T cells of mothers and their children.

V gene TRBV5-1 combines with J gene TRBJ2-1, with 8 bases aligning to TRBD2. This sequence was found in a boy between 10 and 17 years old in good health. The sample consisted of blood. CDR3 sequence (DNA): TGCGCCAGCAGCTTGACGGGAGGGCCTGGGAATGAGCAGTTCTTC. Translation gives CASSLTGGPGNEQFF.